The present T cell receptor beta chain was sequenced within a study of beta chain features in type 1 diabetes. Overall study results and limits: Over-representation of high TCR-expressing cells was a possible consequence of cDNA sequencing.

As concerns this clone: The antigen remains unidentified.

This CDR3 region has 18 residues. V lost 0 bases to trimming and J lost 4 bases; unmatched junction nucleotides: 7. CDR1 is SEHNR, CDR2 FQNEAQ, per germline (reference sequence). Without exception, sorted populations had purity beyond 95%. Expressed TCRB transcripts were sequenced because the entire RNA isolate underwent reverse transcription. Assay: immunoSEQ multiplex PCR; the TCRdb copy retains only in-frame clones and omits some. The sample holds about 140,000 clones, roughly 10% seen once. The sequence was obtained from a woman aged 40 to 50 in good health. V gene TRBV7-9 combines with J gene TRBJ2-3; TRBD2 aligns across 13 bases. Sequencing was carried out using central memory CD4+ T cells from blood. Here the CDR3 DNA reads TGTGCCAGCAGCTTAGCGCGGACTAGCGGGGGAGAGGCAGATACGCAGTATTTT. Translated, it gives CASSLARTSGGEADTQYF.